The 27 T cell receptor beta chains reported below all come from one sample, sequenced in a study of cytomegalovirus exposure and HLA in healthy donors. The PCR made use of 60 Vbeta and 13 Jbeta primers. TCRdb's copy holds only in-frame clones and misses some; the assay was immunoSEQ multiplex PCR. The data show 150,000 to 200,000 clones, about 65% seen once. The sequenced sample was PBMCs. The receptors come from a man in his forties or fifties in good health and CMV-seropositive.

V and J are TRBV29-1 and TRBJ2-1; tentatively, D is TRBD1 (5 bases). Trimming took off 7 bases at V and 0 bases at J, with 16 bases between the two ends. The germline V gene has CDR1 SQVTM and CDR2 ANQGSEA. The length of the CDR3 is 15 residues. CDR3 sequence: CSGVGARSSYNEQFF. The CDR3 DNA sequence: TGCAGCGGGGTTGGGGCCCGAAGCTCCTACAATGAGCAGTTCTTC.

This clone came up once. The CDR3 sequence: CASSLGLAANLLGTDTQYF. CDR3 sequence (DNA): TGTGCCAGCAGCTTGGGACTAGCGGCCAACCTGCTTGGCACAGATACGCAGTATTTT. The genes are TRBV7-9 and TRBJ2-3; 11 bases match TRBD2. V lost 3 bases, J lost 1 base, and 12 bases stayed unmatched. This CDR3 region has 19 residues. In germline, CDR1 is SEHNR, CDR2 FQNEAQ (reference sequence).

The chain is built from TRBV4-3 and TRBJ2-2; 12 positions agree with TRBD2. The CDR3 runs to 19 residues. The J segment lost 6 bases and the V segment lost 3 bases, leaving 14 bases of the junction unmatched. CDR1 is LGHNA and CDR2 is YSLEER in the germline V gene. The CDR3 bases are TGCGCCAGCAGCCAGACAAACGTACTAGCGGGGGGAAAGGCCGGGGAGCTGTTTTTT. Its protein product is CASSQTNVLAGGKAGELFF.

Only a few counts were recorded for this clone. The V call is TRBV7-9, the J call TRBJ2-7, with a possible D match to TRBD2 (5 bases). Trimming removed 5 bases from V and 1 base from J, with 15 bases in between. CDR1 SEHNR and CDR2 FQNEAQ come from the germline V gene (reference sequence). This CDR3 is built from 15 residues. For the CDR3, the DNA is TGTGCCAGCAGCAGTCCCCGGGGAATTTCCTACGAGCAGTACTTC. It encodes CASSSPRGISYEQYF.

This clone has a single count. One junction end disagrees with the germline gene, perhaps due to a read error. The V call is TRBV7-9, the J call TRBJ1-2, with D possibly matching TRBD1 (6 bases). The germline CDR1 and CDR2 sequences are SEHNR and FQNEAQ (reference sequence). The length of the CDR3 is 16 residues. CDR3 region: CSSSPPGHLGNYGYTF. CDR3 in DNA: TGTTCCAGCAGCCCACCGGGACATCTAGGGAACTATGGCTACACCTTC.

The chain joins TRBV27 to TRBJ2-2; 7 positions match TRBD2. The CDR3 runs 13 residues. Germline trimming cut 10 bases from V and 5 bases from J; bases unmatched to any gene: 7. From germline, CDR1 is MNHEY and CDR2 SMNVEV (reference sequence). This CDR3 is CATRLAGTGELFF. CDR3 in DNA: TGTGCCACCCGACTAGCCGGGACCGGGGAGCTGTTTTTT.

The chain carries TRBV7-2 and TRBJ2-7; 8 nucleotides match TRBD2. Trimming removed 1 base from V and 0 bases from J; junction bases left unmatched: 11. This CDR3 spans 18 amino acids. Germline-derived CDR1 and CDR2 are SGHTA and FQGNSA. CDR3 amino acids: CASSLVGRGGGLSYEQYF. CDR3 DNA sequence: TGTGCCAGCAGCTTAGTAGGCAGGGGCGGGGGGCTCTCCTACGAGCAGTACTTC. The whole variable domain, remainder taken from reference TRBV7-2 and TRBJ2-7, is GAGVSQSPSNKVTEKGKDVELRCDPISGHTALYWYRQSLGQGLEFLIYFQGNSAPDKSGLPSDRFSAERTGGSVSTLTIQRTQQEDSAVYLCASSLVGRGGGLSYEQYFGPGTRLTVT.

The table lists this clone with a count of one. The rearrangement uses TRBV5-4 and TRBJ2-3; 9 bases match TRBD2. The CDR3 totals 15 residues. Germline CDR1 SGHNT, CDR2 YYREEE (reference sequence). Trimming removed 3 bases from V and 0 bases from J; junction bases left unmatched: 2. CDR3 nucleotides: TGTGCCAGCAGCTCGACTAGCGGTAGCACAGATACGCAGTATTTT. Translated, it gives CASSSTSGSTDTQYF.

This clone was counted a single time. This chain links TRBV10-2 with TRBJ2-7; a possible D gene is TRBD2 (7 bases). CDR1 and CDR2 from the germline V gene are WSHSY and SAAADI. The CDR3 is 15 amino acids. V was pared by 0 bases and J by 6 bases, with 15 bases between. CDR3 DNA sequence: TGCGCCAGCAGTGAGTCGGATCGGGGGGCCCCCGAGCAGTACTTC. As protein: CASSESDRGAPEQYF.

The rearrangement links TRBV5-8 to TRBJ2-7, with 10 bases lining up with TRBD1. Germline loops: CDR1 SGHTS, CDR2 YDEGEE. J lost 2 bases, V lost 4 bases, and 3 bases had no gene match. This CDR3 contains 14 residues. CDR3 nucleotides: TGTGCCAGCAGCCGAGGGACAGGGGCCTACGAGCAGTACTTC. Protein product: CASSRGTGAYEQYF.

This clone has only a few counts. CDR3 nucleotide sequence: TGTGCCAGCAGTTACGGGGGGTTCGGCACTGAAGCTTTCTTT. Translating gives CASSYGGFGTEAFF. This chain joins TRBV6-5 and TRBJ1-1; D might be TRBD1 (5 bases). CDR3 length: 14 amino acids. V shed 2 bases and J shed 4 bases, with 11 bases lying between them. CDR1 and CDR2 (germline): MNHEY, SVGAGI.

The rearrangement joins TRBV5-1 to TRBJ2-7; possibly TRBD2 for D (6 bases). V lost 3 bases to trimming and J lost 3 bases, with 16 bases between them. This CDR3 is 15 amino acids long. CDR1 is SGHRS and CDR2 is YFSETQ in the germline V gene. In DNA form, the CDR3 reads TGCGCCAGCAGCTACGGGACTTTTGGGGACTACGAGCAGTACTTC. It specifies CASSYGTFGDYEQYF.

The chain links TRBV6-1 to TRBJ2-3; D might be TRBD2 (6 bases). Germline-derived CDR1 and CDR2 are MNHNS and SASEGT. The ends were cut back, 8 bases at V and 2 bases at J, with 11 bases in the middle. The CDR3 has 13 amino acids. The DNA for the CDR3 is TGTGCCAGCTCGGGGAGGTACACAGATACGCAGTATTTT. As protein: CASSGRYTDTQYF.

The CDR3 here is CALVYEQYF. CDR3 in DNA: TGCGCCCTTGTCTACGAGCAGTACTTC. The chain is built from TRBV5-1 and TRBJ2-7; D is unresolved. The CDR3 consists of 9 residues. V was cut by 10 bases and J by 3 bases, with 5 bases left in between. CDR1 and CDR2 (germline): SGHRS, YFSETQ.

The chain uses TRBV5-5 and TRBJ2-7, with 8 nucleotides matching TRBD1. Losses at the gene ends were 0 bases for V and 7 bases for J; bases not matched to a gene: 9. The CDR3 is made up of 15 amino acids. Looked up from germline, CDR1 is SGHKS and CDR2 is YYEKEE (reference sequence). The CDR3 protein is CASSLGGQGEWEQYF. The CDR3 DNA follows: TGTGCCAGCAGCTTGGGAGGACAGGGAGAATGGGAGCAGTACTTC.

The chain is built from TRBV19 and TRBJ2-1; TRBD2 aligns across 8 bases. CDR1 is LNHDA, CDR2 SQIVND, per germline (reference sequence). The ends lost 3 bases at V and 4 bases at J; junction bases unmatched: 20. The CDR3 is made up of 20 amino acids. CDR3 loop: CASSIGGGRGLSNRYNEQFF. In DNA, the CDR3 is TGTGCCAGTAGTATCGGCGGGGGGAGGGGATTAAGCAACCGATACAATGAGCAGTTCTTC.

The chain uses TRBV7-2 and TRBJ2-7, with unresolved D. Germline values: CDR1 SGHTA, CDR2 FQGNSA. The CDR3 runs 14 residues. The V and J ends lost 3 bases and 0 bases respectively, with 9 bases between them. The CDR3 DNA is TGTGCCAGCAGCTTCAGCGCGAGCTCCTACGAGCAGTACTTC. It translates to CASSFSASSYEQYF.

On this clone: Within the sample, other DNA sequences also encode this same CDR3. The J gene is TRBJ2-7, the V gene TRBV6-1; D is perhaps TRBD2 (6 bases). V was pared by 3 bases and J by 2 bases, with 8 bases between. Germline V gene lookup returns CDR1 MNHNS and CDR2 SASEGT. This CDR3 has 13 residues. In DNA, the CDR3 is TGTGCCAGCAGTGATTGGGGGGCCTACGAGCAGTACTTC. As protein: CASSDWGAYEQYF.

V and J are TRBV27 and TRBJ1-5; 7 nucleotides line up with TRBD1. The CDR3 covers 15 residues. V was clipped by 6 bases and J by 1 base; unmatched bases: 6. CDR1 MNHEY and CDR2 SMNVEV come from the germline V gene (reference sequence). CDR3 bases: TGTGCCAGCAGAGAGGGGGCAGGGAGCAATCAGCCCCAGCATTTT. Protein: CASREGAGSNQPQHF.

This chain joins TRBV30 and TRBJ2-7; D possibly corresponds to TRBD1 (5 bases). V lost 0 bases and J 7 bases, leaving 13 bases between the germline ends. The germline V gene has CDR1 GTSNPN and CDR2 SVGIG (reference sequence). CDR3 size: 13 residues. This chain's CDR3 is CAWSVREGREQYF. The DNA for the CDR3 is TGTGCCTGGAGTGTCAGGGAAGGTCGGGAGCAGTACTTC.

This clone was counted a single time. This chain joins TRBV7-2 and TRBJ2-7; the D gene is possibly TRBD2 (6 bases). V gave up 7 bases and J gave up 1 base, with 14 bases separating them. The CDR3 length is 14 residues. Germline loops: CDR1 SGHTA, CDR2 FQGNSA. The CDR3 sequence: CASKPGLQSYEQYF. The CDR3 DNA follows: TGTGCCAGCAAGCCGGGACTCCAATCCTACGAGCAGTACTTC.

The rearrangement links TRBV7-3 to TRBJ2-3; 15 bases are a match to TRBD2. Trimming took 5 bases from V and 3 from J; bases not matched to a gene: 3. The germline CDR1 and CDR2 sequences are SGHTA and FQGTGA. This CDR3 spans 16 amino acids. CDR3 amino acids: CASSPGLAGGTDTQYF. In nucleotides, the CDR3 is TGTGCCAGCAGCCCAGGACTAGCGGGGGGGACAGATACGCAGTATTTT. Variable domain in full (rest from reference TRBV7-3 and TRBJ2-3): GAGVSQTPSNKVTEKGKYVELRCDPISGHTALYWYRQSLGQGPEFLIYFQGTGAADDSGLPNDRFFAVRPEGSVSTLKIQRTERGDSAVYLCASSPGLAGGTDTQYFGPGTRLTVL.

The chain carries TRBV2 and TRBJ1-2; the D gene is possibly TRBD1 (5 bases). With 5 bases removed from V and 6 bases from J, the gap between germline ends came to 13 bases. The germline CDR1 and CDR2 sequences are SNHLY and FYNNEI. The CDR3 has 13 residues. The CDR3: CASSTRGGDGYTF. In DNA form, the CDR3 reads TGTGCCAGCAGTACGCGGGGCGGAGATGGCTACACCTTC.

V and J are TRBV7-6 and TRBJ2-7, with 10 bases aligning to TRBD2. With V trimmed by 4 bases and J by 6 bases, 9 bases remained unmatched. Germline V gives CDR1 SGHVS, CDR2 FNYEAQ. The CDR3 contains 15 residues. The CDR3 is CASSSLAGDLFEQYF. The CDR3, as DNA: TGTGCCAGCAGCTCTCTAGCGGGGGACCTTTTCGAGCAGTACTTC.

The genes are TRBV29-1 and TRBJ1-2; the D gene is possibly TRBD1 (5 bases). With 0 bases removed from V and 4 bases from J, the gap between germline ends came to 9 bases. The CDR3 covers 13 residues. Germline CDR1 and CDR2: SQVTM and ANQGSEA. The chain's CDR3 is CSVEDRGTYGYTF. The DNA of the CDR3 is TGCAGCGTTGAAGACCGGGGGACCTATGGCTACACCTTC.

The V and J genes are TRBV15 and TRBJ1-1; D call uncertain. V gave up 3 bases and J gave up 2 bases, with 7 bases separating them. From germline, CDR1 is LNHNV and CDR2 YYDKDF (reference sequence). This CDR3 spans 13 amino acids. The CDR3 protein is CATSRRSNTEAFF. The CDR3 region has the DNA TGTGCCACCAGCAGGCGATCCAACACTGAAGCTTTCTTT. Full variable domain (missing parts from reference TRBV15 and TRBJ1-1): DAMVIQNPRYQVTQFGKPVTLSCSQTLNHNVMYWYQQKSSQAPKLLFHYYDKDFNNEADTPDNFQSRRPNTSFCFLDIRSPGLGDTAMYLCATSRRSNTEAFFGQGTRLTVV.

This chain connects TRBV6-5 to TRBJ1-1; TRBD1 matches at 11 bases. The CDR3 sequence is 15 residues long. V was clipped by 2 bases and J by 4 bases; unmatched bases: 3. Germline V gives CDR1 MNHEY, CDR2 SVGAGI. The CDR3: CASSYGQGAGTEAFF. For the CDR3, the DNA is TGTGCCAGCAGTTACGGACAGGGGGCGGGCACTGAAGCTTTCTTT.